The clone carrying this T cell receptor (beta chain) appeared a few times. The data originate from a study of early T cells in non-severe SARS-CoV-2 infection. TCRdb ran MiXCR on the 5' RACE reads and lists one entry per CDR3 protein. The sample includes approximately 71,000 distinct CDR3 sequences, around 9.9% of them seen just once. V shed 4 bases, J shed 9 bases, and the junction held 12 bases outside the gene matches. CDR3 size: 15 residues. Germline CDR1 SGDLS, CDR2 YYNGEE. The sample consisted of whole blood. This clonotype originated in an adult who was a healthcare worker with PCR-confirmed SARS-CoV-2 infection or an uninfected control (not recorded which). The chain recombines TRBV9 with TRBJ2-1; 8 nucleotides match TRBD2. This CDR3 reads CASSPPGGRLGEQFF. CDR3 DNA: TGTGCCAGCAGCCCGCCGGGAGGGAGGCTTGGTGAGCAGTTCTTC.